Following are 16 T cell receptor beta chains from one sample sequenced in a study of cytomegalovirus exposure and HLA in healthy donors. 60 Vbeta and 13 Jbeta primers were used in PCR. Measured with immunoSEQ multiplex PCR; TCRdb has only the in-frame clones, and not every one. Counted here are about 160,000 clones, 70% to 85% occurring once; the ten biggest clones make up roughly 6.7%. The material sequenced was PBMCs. Source of these receptors: a man aged 45-65 years in good health and CMV-seropositive.

V is TRBV5-1 and J is TRBJ1-2; a possible D gene is TRBD1 (6 bases). The CDR3 loop spans 13 amino acids. Germline V gives CDR1 SGHRS, CDR2 YFSETQ. V was clipped by 0 bases and J by 8 bases, with 11 bases between them. The CDR3 loop reads CASSLAGAGGYTF. The CDR3, as DNA: TGCGCCAGCAGCTTGGCAGGGGCGGGCGGCTACACCTTC.

This chain uses TRBV10-2 with TRBJ2-7; the D gene is possibly TRBD2 (6 bases). CDR3 length equals 14 residues. Germline values: CDR1 WSHSY, CDR2 SAAADI. Deletions cut 6 bases from V and 2 bases from J, with 14 bases between. As DNA, the CDR3 is TGCGCCAGCAGGGAAAGGAGGGCGGCCTACGAGCAGTACGTC. Its protein product is CASRERRAAYEQYV.

This chain uses TRBV13 with TRBJ2-3; TRBD2 agrees at 8 bases. V shed 3 bases and J 3 bases; nucleotides not matched to a gene: 8. Looked up from germline, CDR1 is PRHDT and CDR2 is FYEKMQ (reference sequence). This CDR3 is 16 amino acids long. As DNA, the CDR3 is TGTGCCAGCAGCTTGCCCAGCGGGGGTCCTACAGATACGCAGTATTTT. This sequence encodes CASSLPSGGPTDTQYF.

The CDR3 protein is CASSTTSGETQYF. DNA for the CDR3: TGTGCCAGCAGCACGACTAGCGGGGAGACCCAGTACTTC. The chain combines TRBV5-4 with TRBJ2-5, with 10 positions matching TRBD2. V lost 4 bases and J lost 5; bases outside the gene matches: 2. The V gene's germline CDR1 is SGHNT and CDR2 YYREEE (reference sequence). The CDR3 spans 13 residues.

This rearrangement joins TRBV10-2 to TRBJ2-7; D is uncertain. V shed 0 bases and J shed 2 bases, with 5 bases lying between them. The CDR3 is 13 amino acids. Germline-derived CDR1 and CDR2 are WSHSY and SAAADI. CDR3 amino acids: CASSESAAYEQYV. The CDR3 DNA is TGCGCCAGCAGTGAGTCGGCGGCCTACGAGCAGTACGTC.

The gene calls are TRBV2 and TRBJ1-4; 7 nucleotides match TRBD1. The CDR3 contains 15 residues. Germline V gene data show CDR1 as SNHLY and CDR2 as FYNNEI. The V gene end was trimmed by 1 base and the J gene end by 7 bases; junction bases not matched to a gene: 6. CDR3 DNA: TGTGCCAGCAGTGAAGGTTCAGACAGGGCTGAAAAACTGTTTTTT. Translated, it gives CASSEGSDRAEKLFF.

The V gene is TRBV11-1, the J gene TRBJ1-4, with D possibly matching TRBD1 (5 bases). The V and J ends lost 3 bases and 8 bases respectively, with 13 bases between them. The CDR3 spans 14 residues. Germline V lookup: CDR1 SGHAT, CDR2 FQDESV (reference sequence). The CDR3, as DNA: TGTGCCAGCAGCTTGAGCAGGACAAGGGAAAAACTGTTTTTT. It encodes CASSLSRTREKLFF.

Comment on this clone: The germline gene is not matched at one end of the junction; a read error may be the cause. This rearrangement joins TRBV10-3 to TRBJ1-1, with TRBD1 identical over 7 bases. Germline values: CDR1 ENHRY, CDR2 SYGVKD. The length of the CDR3 is 13 residues. The CDR3 region is CAVRSGGNTEAFF. The CDR3 DNA reads as TGTGCCGTCAGATCAGGGGGGAACACTGAAGCTTTCTTT.

The chain recombines TRBV7-8 with TRBJ2-7, with a weak D call TRBD2 (6 bases). With 1 base removed from V and 4 bases from J, the gap between germline ends came to 8 bases. This CDR3 is 13 amino acids long. Germline V lookup: CDR1 SGHVS, CDR2 FQNEAQ. CDR3 sequence (DNA): TGTGCCAGCAGCTTAGGGGGGGAATACGAGCAGTACGTC. This sequence encodes CASSLGGEYEQYV.

V and J are TRBV9 and TRBJ1-2; 8 bases agree with TRBD1. This CDR3 contains 12 residues. CDR1 SGDLS and CDR2 YYNGEE come from the germline V gene. V trimming: 3 bases; J trimming: 8 bases; junction bases outside the gene matches: 3. The DNA for the CDR3 is TGTGCCAGCAGCGGGACAGGGCCAGGCTACACCTTC. It encodes CASSGTGPGYTF.

This clone was seen a handful of times. The chain has TRBV11-2 and TRBJ2-2, with 10 nucleotides matching TRBD1. Germline V lookup: CDR1 SGHAT, CDR2 FQNNGV. Trimming removed 4 bases from V and 4 bases from J; junction bases left unmatched: 9. There are 17 residues in the CDR3. The DNA of the CDR3 is TGTGCCAGCAGCTCCCACCGGGACAGGGGAGGCACCGGGGAGCTGTTTTTT. Translating it yields CASSSHRDRGGTGELFF.

For this clone: Relative to the germline gene, one junction end is altered; a read error may explain this. The chain joins TRBV28 to TRBJ1-6; D might be TRBD1 (5 bases). The CDR3 extends over 14 amino acids. Looked up from germline, CDR1 is MDHEN and CDR2 is SYDVKM. The CDR3 loop is CAGRAEKYNSPLHF. The CDR3 DNA sequence: TGTGCCGGCAGGGCGGAGAAGTATAATTCACCCCTCCACTTT.

With regard to this clone: An end of the junction differs from the germline gene, which may be a read error. The chain joins TRBV7-7 to TRBJ2-2; 10 bases map to TRBD1. Germline lookup yields CDR1 SSHAT and CDR2 FNYEAQ (reference sequence). This CDR3 region has 17 residues. The CDR3 is CASSFLGTGAVTGELFF. The DNA of the CDR3 is TGTGCTAGCAGCTTTCTTGGGACAGGGGCGGTCACCGGGGAGCTGTTTTTT.

The V and J genes are TRBV4-2 and TRBJ2-2; D not resolved. The CDR3 spans 14 residues. Trimming left V 1 base short and J 4 bases short, with 7 bases between. In germline, CDR1 is LGHNA, CDR2 YNFKEQ. As DNA, the CDR3 is TGTGCCAGCAGCCAAGGAACTTTCACCGGGGAGCTGTTTTTT. Its protein is CASSQGTFTGELFF.

The chain combines TRBV4-1 with TRBJ2-7; TRBD1 matches at 7 bases. Germline loops: CDR1 MGHRA, CDR2 YSYEKL. This CDR3 has 15 residues. V lost 4 bases and J lost 1; bases outside the gene matches: 7. Here the CDR3 DNA reads TGCGCCAGCAGCCCTGGGGCAGGGGGATCCTACGAGCAGTACTTC. As protein: CASSPGAGGSYEQYF.

This chain uses TRBV2 with TRBJ1-1, with D uncertain. V was shortened by 3 bases and J by 1 base, with 12 bases between the two germline ends. From germline, CDR1 is SNHLY and CDR2 FYNNEI. The CDR3 loop spans 15 amino acids. For the CDR3, the DNA is TGTGCCAGCAGTGATCCGGGAGGGCCGAACACTGAAGCTTTCTTT. As protein: CASSDPGGPNTEAFF.